These 17 T cell receptor beta chains came from one sample sequenced in a study of cytomegalovirus exposure and HLA in healthy donors. The study ran its PCR with 60 Vbeta and 13 Jbeta primers. Using immunoSEQ multiplex PCR, the repertoire was profiled, and TCRdb retains in-frame clones only, with some absent. The sample lists approximately 170,000 clones, about 85% occurring once. Sequenced input: PBMCs. The receptors originated from a man aged 25-45 years in good health and CMV-seropositive.

The V call is TRBV2, the J call TRBJ1-6, with 7 bases identical to TRBD1. Per germline, CDR1 SNHLY and CDR2 FYNNEI. Unmatched junction bases numbered 6, after V lost 5 bases and J lost 5 bases. This CDR3 contains 15 residues. The CDR3 reads CASSYQGTDNSPLHF. CDR3 nucleotide sequence: TGTGCCAGCAGTTACCAAGGGACAGATAATTCACCCCTCCACTTT.

V usage is TRBV6-1 and J usage is TRBJ1-4, with 10 positions matching TRBD1. The CDR3 runs 15 residues. V was pared by 4 bases and J by 8 bases, with 7 bases of the junction left unmatched. Germline CDR1 is MNHNS and CDR2 is SASEGT. In nucleotides, the CDR3 is TGTGCCAGCAGTGGTTGGACAGGGGGGAAGGAAAAACTGTTTTTT. Translated: CASSGWTGGKEKLFF.

The CDR3 protein is CASTDGIGTATEAFF. The CDR3 coding sequence is TGCGCCAGCACCGACGGCATAGGGACAGCCACTGAAGCTTTCTTT. The chain carries TRBV5-1 and TRBJ1-1; 7 nucleotides align to TRBD1. This CDR3 contains 15 residues. CDR1 and CDR2 (germline): SGHRS, YFSETQ. V shed 6 bases and J 4 bases; nucleotides not matched to a gene: 12.

This sequence joins TRBV6-5 and TRBJ2-2; D uncertain. The CDR3 is made up of 14 amino acids. V was cut by 6 bases and J by 4 bases, with 12 bases left in between. Germline V gives CDR1 MNHEY, CDR2 SVGAGI. CDR3 protein: CASSRRGGTGELFF. CDR3 sequence (DNA): TGTGCCAGCAGCCGTCGAGGCGGCACCGGGGAGCTGTTTTTT.

The rearrangement joins TRBV5-8 to TRBJ1-1; 7 nucleotides align to TRBD1. From germline, CDR1 is SGHTS and CDR2 YDEGEE. The CDR3 has 14 residues. The trim removed 5 bases at V and 0 bases at J, leaving 4 bases unmatched. Here the CDR3 reads CASRSGQVNTEAFF. The CDR3 DNA sequence: TGTGCCAGCAGGAGTGGACAGGTGAACACTGAAGCTTTCTTT.

This clone appeared once. The chain links TRBV27 to TRBJ2-7; 8 nucleotides match TRBD2. This CDR3 is built from 13 residues. The V segment lost 9 bases and the J segment 2 bases; nucleotides outside the gene matches: 6. CDR1 MNHEY and CDR2 SMNVEV come from the germline V gene (reference sequence). CDR3 in DNA: TGTGCCAGTGGAGCGGGAGTGGCCTACGAGCAGTACTTC. Protein product: CASGAGVAYEQYF.

The V and J genes are TRBV7-6 and TRBJ2-3; 11 positions agree with TRBD2. The V gene's germline CDR1 is SGHVS and CDR2 FNYEAQ. V gave up 5 bases and J gave up 6 bases; unmatched junction bases: 7. The CDR3 totals 15 residues. The CDR3 sequence: CASSPLAGGLDTQYF. Here the CDR3 DNA reads TGTGCCAGCAGCCCCCTAGCGGGAGGTCTTGATACGCAGTATTTT.

The chain employs TRBV11-3 and TRBJ1-1; the match to TRBD1 covers 9 bases. Losses at the gene ends were 5 bases for V and 2 bases for J; bases not matched to a gene: 9. Germline-derived CDR1 and CDR2 are SGHNT and YENEEA. There are 16 residues in the CDR3. DNA for the CDR3: TGTGCCAGCAGCGGGGCCGGGACAGGGCCCAACACTGAAGCTTTCTTT. The encoded protein is CASSGAGTGPNTEAFF.

Comment on this clone: Other DNA sequences within the sample encode an identical CDR3. This sequence joins TRBV5-6 and TRBJ1-2; possible D gene TRBD1, 6 bases. The ends were cut back, 0 bases at V and 1 base at J, with 7 bases in the middle. The CDR3 runs to 14 residues. CDR1 SGHDT and CDR2 YYEEEE come from the germline V gene. The CDR3 DNA is TGTGCCAGCAGCTTGGTACAGGGTAACTATGGCTACACCTTC. It yields the protein CASSLVQGNYGYTF.

The rearrangement uses TRBV11-2 and TRBJ2-1, with 13 bases that match TRBD2. Germline V gene data show CDR1 as SGHAT and CDR2 as FQNNGV. V was pared by 6 bases and J by 8 bases, with 7 bases of the junction left unmatched. This CDR3 has 15 residues. CDR3 bases: TGTGCCAGCAGATTTACTAGCGGGAGGGCCGATGAGCAGTTCTTC. Its protein product is CASRFTSGRADEQFF.

This clone was seen more than once but under ten times. The V and J genes are TRBV10-2 and TRBJ1-1; possibly TRBD1 for D (5 bases). Trimming pared 6 bases from V and 1 base from J, leaving 12 bases between. This CDR3 is 14 amino acids long. Germline assignment: CDR1 WSHSY and CDR2 SAAADI. CDR3 sequence: CASRDNRQNTEAFF. CDR3 coding DNA: TGCGCCAGCAGGGACAACCGACAGAACACTGAAGCTTTCTTT.

The chain links TRBV4-3 to TRBJ2-1; the D gene is possibly TRBD2 (5 bases). CDR1 LGHNA and CDR2 YSLEER come from the germline V gene. The V and J ends lost 0 bases and 10 bases respectively, with 13 bases between them. The CDR3 spans 14 residues. CDR3 region: CASSQEDSDLEQFF. The CDR3, as DNA: TGCGCCAGCAGCCAAGAGGACTCCGATCTGGAGCAGTTCTTC.

V and J are TRBV4-2 and TRBJ2-7, with D possibly matching TRBD1 (5 bases). The CDR3 sequence is 14 residues long. Trimming cost V 0 bases and J 2 bases, with 8 bases left between them. Germline V gene sequence: CDR1 LGHNA, CDR2 YNFKEQ. The CDR3 region has the DNA TGTGCCAGCAGCCAAGATACAGGTACCTACGAGCAGTACGTC. It encodes CASSQDTGTYEQYV.

The gene calls are TRBV5-4 and TRBJ2-5, with D maybe TRBD1 (5 bases). The germline CDR1 and CDR2 sequences are SGHNT and YYREEE (reference sequence). The CDR3 length is 14 residues. V was clipped by 4 bases and J by 3 bases, with 13 bases between them. CDR3 nucleotides: TGTGCCAGCAGCGTGGGGCCGCTTGAAGAGACCCAGTACTTC. Translation: CASSVGPLEETQYF.

CDR3 sequence: CAWSLERGAFF. CDR3 sequence (DNA): TGTGCCTGGAGCCTGGAAAGGGGAGCTTTCTTT. The J gene is TRBJ1-1, the V gene TRBV30; D is perhaps TRBD1 (5 bases). V was cut by 3 bases and J by 10 bases, with 12 bases left in between. CDR1 is GTSNPN and CDR2 is SVGIG in the germline V gene (reference sequence). This CDR3 is 11 amino acids long.

V usage is TRBV5-4 and J usage is TRBJ2-1; weak D call: TRBD2 (6 bases). Germline V lookup: CDR1 SGHNT, CDR2 YYREEE (reference sequence). V was clipped by 0 bases and J by 2 bases, with 9 bases between them. This CDR3 is built from 15 residues. The chain's CDR3 is CASSLGEAAYNEQFF. The CDR3 DNA sequence: TGTGCCAGCAGCTTGGGGGAGGCCGCCTACAATGAGCAGTTCTTC.

J is TRBJ1-1 and V is TRBV7-6, with D perhaps matching TRBD1 (5 bases). The V gene's germline CDR1 is SGHVS and CDR2 FNYEAQ. V lost 3 bases and J 0 bases, leaving 17 bases between the germline ends. CDR3 length: 17 residues. In DNA, the CDR3 is TGTGCCAGCAGCTTGGGAGGGGCCGAGATTTTGAACACTGAAGCTTTCTTT. It translates to CASSLGGAEILNTEAFF. Combining the CDR3 with reference TRBV7-6 and TRBJ1-1 gives the whole variable domain GAGVSQSPRYKVTKRGQDVALRCDPISGHVSLYWYRQALGQGPEFLTYFNYEAQQDKSGLPNDRFSAERPEGSISTLTIQRTEQRDSAMYRCASSLGGAEILNTEAFFGQGTRLTVV.